The rows below give T cell receptor beta chains drawn from one sample of a study of cytomegalovirus exposure and HLA in healthy donors. Produced via immunoSEQ multiplex PCR; TCRdb's table is partial and in-frame only. The data show over 200,000 clones, approximately 82% seen once. Material for sequencing was PBMCs. The receptors were gathered from a male donor in good health and CMV-seronegative. Each CDR3 is given with its conserved first and last residue. A D gene is named only where the DNA matches it firmly. Only part of the rows carry a size: once, few, many, or a class if the clone is expanded.

clone size	J gene	D gene	V gene	CDR3 protein	CDR3 DNA
.	TRBJ2-7	.	TRBV13	CASSLGSAVYEQYF	TGTGCCAGCAGCTTAGGTAGCGCCGTCTACGAGCAGTACTTC
.	TRBJ2-1	TRBD1	TRBV6-5	CASRPLGTDYNEQFF	TGTGCCAGCAGACCTCTCGGGACAGACTACAATGAGCAGTTCTTC
few	TRBJ1-1	.	TRBV5-6	CASSLGWEPMNTEAFF	TGTGCCAGCAGCTTGGGGTGGGAGCCCATGAACACTGAAGCTTTCTTT
once	TRBJ2-4	.	TRBV7-8	CASSFFTVGDPAKNIQYF	TGTGCCAGCAGCTTTTTTACGGTAGGGGATCCGGCCAAAAACATTCAGTACTTC
.	TRBJ2-5	.	TRBV7-2	CASSLAGVWETQYF	TGTGCCAGCAGCTTAGCGGGAGTCTGGGAGACCCAGTACTTC
.	TRBJ2-7	TRBD2	TRBV29-1	CSVFAGAHEQYF	TGCAGCGTTTTCGCGGGAGCCCACGAGCAGTACTTC
.	TRBJ1-6	.	TRBV25-1	CASSLGGASPLHF	TGTGCCAGCAGCCTAGGAGGGGCTTCACCCCTCCACTTT
.	TRBJ1-3	.	TRBV7-9	CASSFAGGVSGNTIYF	TGTGCCAGCAGCTTCGCAGGAGGGGTCTCTGGAAACACCATATATTTT
.	TRBJ2-7	TRBD2	TRBV4-1	CASSQGLAGSSYEQYF	TGCGCCAGCAGCCAAGGACTAGCGGGATCCTCCTACGAGCAGTACTTC
.	TRBJ1-1	.	TRBV6-5	CASSYSRQRDTEAFF	TGTGCCAGCAGTTACTCGAGACAGCGAGACACTGAAGCTTTCTTT
.	TRBJ1-5	.	TRBV7-9	CASSLERDQPQHF	TGTGCCAGCAGCTTAGAACGGGATCAGCCCCAGCATTTT
few	TRBJ1-4	.	TRBV7-6	CASSLAREEKLFF	TGTGCCAGCAGCTTAGCCCGGGAGGAAAAACTGTTTTTT
once	TRBJ2-2	.	TRBV7-2	CASTPLAITGELFF	TGTGCCAGCACCCCCCTAGCGATTACCGGGGAGCTGTTTTTT
.	TRBJ2-4	.	TRBV28	CASSLPGANIQYF	TGTGCCAGCAGTTTACCAGGGGCTAACATTCAGTACTTC
.	TRBJ2-2	.	TRBV5-6	CASSLRGQGTGELFF	TGTGCCAGCAGCTTGCGTGGGCAGGGCACCGGGGAGCTGTTTTTT